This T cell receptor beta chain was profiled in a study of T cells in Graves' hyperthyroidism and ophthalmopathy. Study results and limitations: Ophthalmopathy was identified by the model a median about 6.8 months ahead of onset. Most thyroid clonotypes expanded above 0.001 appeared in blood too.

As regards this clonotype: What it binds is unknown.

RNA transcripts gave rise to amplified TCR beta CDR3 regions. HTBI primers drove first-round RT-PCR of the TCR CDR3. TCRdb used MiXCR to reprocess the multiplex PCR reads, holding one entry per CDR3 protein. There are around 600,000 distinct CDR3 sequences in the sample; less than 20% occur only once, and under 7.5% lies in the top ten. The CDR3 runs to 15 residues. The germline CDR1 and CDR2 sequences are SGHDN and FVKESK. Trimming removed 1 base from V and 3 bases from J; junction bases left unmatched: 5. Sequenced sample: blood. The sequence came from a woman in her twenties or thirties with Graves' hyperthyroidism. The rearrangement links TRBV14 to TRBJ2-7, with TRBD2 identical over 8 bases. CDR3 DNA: TGTGCCAGCAGCCAAGGGGGACTAGGGTTCTACGAGCAGTACTTC. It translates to CASSQGGLGFYEQYF.